A single sample is the source of the 21 T cell receptor beta chains below, sequenced in a study of blood T cell repertoires in COVID-19. Assay: immunoSEQ multiplex PCR; the TCRdb copy retains only in-frame clones and omits some. The sample shows about 190,000 clones, 79% of them seen only once. The sample was peripheral blood. The receptors derive from a man in his 60s with active or convalescent COVID-19.

The chain is built from TRBV9 and TRBJ2-1; TRBD1 is a possible D gene (6 bases). Germline V gives CDR1 SGDLS, CDR2 YYNGEE. The CDR3 has 16 residues. V lost 4 bases and J lost 5, with 19 bases in between. The CDR3 bases are TGTGCCAGCAGCAAACCGGGACATACCTTTCACAATGAGCAGTTCTTC. As protein: CASSKPGHTFHNEQFF.

J is TRBJ1-2 and V is TRBV19; 8 bases align to TRBD1. The ends lost 5 bases at V and 8 bases at J; junction bases unmatched: 10. This CDR3 spans 14 amino acids. Germline V CDR1 and CDR2: LNHDA, SQIVND (reference sequence). The DNA for the CDR3 is TGTGCCAGTAGTCCCGGGACAGGAAAACAAGGCTACACCTTC. It translates to CASSPGTGKQGYTF. The whole variable domain, remainder taken from reference TRBV19 and TRBJ1-2, is DGGITQSPKYLFRKEGQNVTLSCEQNLNHDAMYWYRQDPGQGLRLIYYSQIVNDFQKGDIAEGYSVSREKKESFPLTVTSAQKNPTAFYLCASSPGTGKQGYTFGSGTRLTVV.

The rearrangement uses TRBV14 and TRBJ1-1; 7 bases fit TRBD1. The CDR3 extends over 16 amino acids. With V trimmed by 4 bases and J by 5 bases, 13 bases remained unmatched. Germline V CDR1 and CDR2: SGHDN, FVKESK. CDR3 in amino acids: CASSPNRDSLRTEAFF. The CDR3 DNA sequence: TGTGCCAGCAGCCCGAACCGGGACAGCCTTCGTACTGAAGCTTTCTTT.

V is TRBV28 and J is TRBJ2-1, with a weak D call TRBD1 (5 bases). The CDR3 spans 13 residues. The germline CDR1 and CDR2 sequences are MDHEN and SYDVKM. The V and J ends lost 7 bases and 4 bases respectively, with 11 bases between them. The CDR3 region is CASKGINYNEQFF. Written as DNA, the CDR3 is TGTGCCAGCAAGGGGATAAATTACAATGAGCAGTTCTTC.

The J gene is TRBJ1-3, the V gene TRBV28, with 7 bases aligning to TRBD1. CDR3 size: 17 residues. Germline V gene data show CDR1 as MDHEN and CDR2 as SYDVKM. V lost 6 bases, J lost 3 bases, and 14 bases stayed unmatched. Written as DNA, the CDR3 is TGTGCCAGCAGGAGGGTGGACAGGCGTTACTTTGGAAACACCATATATTTT. As protein: CASRRVDRRYFGNTIYF.

The genes are TRBV28 and TRBJ2-7; D is ambiguous. CDR1 and CDR2 from the germline V gene are MDHEN and SYDVKM. V was shortened by 6 bases and J by 9 bases, with 18 bases between the two germline ends. The CDR3 has 13 amino acids. CDR3 in DNA: TGTGCCAGCAGAGCAGAGAAACAGCTGGGGCAGTACTTC. This encodes CASRAEKQLGQYF.

This rearrangement joins TRBV5-4 to TRBJ2-1; TRBD2 matches 7 bases. V lost 6 bases to trimming and J lost 6 bases; unmatched junction nucleotides: 6. This CDR3 contains 13 residues. CDR1 SGHNT and CDR2 YYREEE come from the germline V gene (reference sequence). The CDR3 coding sequence is TGTGCCAGCACCCCATCGGGGGGCAATGAGCAGTTCTTC. It is translated as CASTPSGGNEQFF. Full variable domain (rest looked up from reference TRBV5-4 and TRBJ2-1): ETGVTQSPTHLIKTRGQQVTLRCSSQSGHNTVSWYQQALGQGPQFIFQYYREEENGRGNFPPRFSGLQFPNYSSELNVNALELDDSALYLCASTPSGGNEQFFGPGTRLTVL.

This clone was found a few times. V usage is TRBV5-6 and J usage is TRBJ2-7; 8 positions match TRBD1. Germline CDR1 SGHDT, CDR2 YYEEEE. CDR3 length equals 15 residues. The V gene end was trimmed by 3 bases and the J gene end by 4 bases; junction bases not matched to a gene: 9. The DNA of the CDR3 is TGTGCCAGCAGCTGGAGGGGGGACAGGAGATACGAGCAGTACTTC. Translating gives CASSWRGDRRYEQYF.

The chain links TRBV28 to TRBJ1-1, with 7 bases identical to TRBD1. Germline assignment: CDR1 MDHEN and CDR2 SYDVKM. The CDR3 has 15 residues. V gave up 6 bases and J gave up 2 bases; unmatched junction bases: 9. DNA of the CDR3: TGTGCCAGCAGCTCCTTAAACAGGGGAAACACTGAAGCTTTCTTT. Protein: CASSSLNRGNTEAFF. Combining the CDR3 with reference TRBV28 and TRBJ1-1 gives the whole variable domain DVKVTQSSRYLVKRTGEKVFLECVQDMDHENMFWYRQDPGLGLRLIYFSYDVKMKEKGDIPEGYSVSREKKERFSLILESASTNQTSMYLCASSSLNRGNTEAFFGQGTRLTVV.

The chain uses TRBV7-2 and TRBJ2-7, with 11 bases that match TRBD2. Germline CDR1 and CDR2: SGHTA and FQGNSA. The CDR3 is made up of 14 amino acids. The trim removed 4 bases at V and 4 bases at J, leaving 3 bases unmatched. CDR3 DNA sequence: TGTGCCAGCAGCTCTCTAGCGGGAGGTTACGAGCAGTACTTC. Amino acid sequence: CASSSLAGGYEQYF.

V gene TRBV10-3 combines with J gene TRBJ2-5, with D perhaps TRBD2 (6 bases). CDR1 and CDR2 from the germline V gene are ENHRY and SYGVKD. The CDR3 sequence is 16 residues long. V was clipped by 3 bases and J by 4 bases, with 18 bases between them. The CDR3 here is CAISDLPPGDRETQYF. The CDR3 nucleotides read TGTGCCATCAGTGATCTCCCCCCGGGGGATCGAGAGACCCAGTACTTC.

The V gene is TRBV24-1, the J gene TRBJ2-3; the match to TRBD2 covers 7 bases. CDR1 and CDR2 (germline): KGHDR, SFDVKD. CDR3 length: 16 amino acids. Germline trimming cut 3 bases from V and 6 bases from J; bases unmatched to any gene: 11. CDR3 coding DNA: TGTGCCACCAGTGATCCGGCGGGCGGGAGTAGGGATACGCAGTATTTT. Translating gives CATSDPAGGSRDTQYF.

With regard to this clone: One end of the junction varies from germline; a read error may be responsible. The J gene is TRBJ1-2, the V gene TRBV14; 8 positions agree with TRBD1. This CDR3 contains 14 residues. The germline V gene has CDR1 SGHDN and CDR2 FVKESK. This chain's CDR3 is CASSRPSTGALVYF. The CDR3 nucleotides read TGTGCCAGCAGCCGACCTTCGACAGGGGCCCTGGTTTACTTC. Full variable domain (rest looked up from reference TRBV14 and TRBJ1-2): EAGVTQFPSHSVIEKGQTVTLRCDPISGHDNLYWYRRVMGKEIKFLLHFVKESKQDESGMPNNRFLAERTGGTYSTLKVQPAELEDSGVYFCASSRPSTGALVYFGSGTRLTVV.

This clone came up a few times. The chain recombines TRBV5-1 with TRBJ2-7, with 8 positions matching TRBD1. The CDR3 runs to 14 residues. The germline V gene has CDR1 SGHRS and CDR2 YFSETQ. V lost 4 bases and J lost 3; bases outside the gene matches: 6. CDR3 amino acids: CASSPYTGGYEQYF. DNA for the CDR3: TGCGCCAGCAGCCCTTATACAGGGGGCTACGAGCAGTACTTC.

This chain connects TRBV5-1 to TRBJ2-5, with a weak D call TRBD2 (5 bases). The germline V and J ends were trimmed by 2 bases and 1 base, with 12 bases remaining between them. The CDR3 is 15 residues long. Per germline, CDR1 SGHRS and CDR2 YFSETQ. The CDR3 DNA reads TGCGCCAGCAGCTTAAGCGGCACGCTCCAAGAGACCCAGTACTTC. Protein: CASSLSGTLQETQYF.

This clone was counted only a few times. The V and J genes are TRBV19 and TRBJ2-2; the D is unclear. In germline, CDR1 is LNHDA, CDR2 SQIVND (reference sequence). V dropped 5 bases and J dropped 6 bases, with 16 bases sitting between them. This CDR3 spans 15 amino acids. The CDR3 region is CASSLSVADPGELFF. CDR3 DNA sequence: TGTGCCAGTAGTCTCTCGGTAGCAGATCCCGGGGAGCTGTTTTTT.

This clone was found once. The rearrangement uses TRBV9 and TRBJ2-3; TRBD2 aligns across 9 bases. In germline, CDR1 is SGDLS, CDR2 YYNGEE. The CDR3 covers 16 residues. The V segment lost 1 base and the J segment 0 bases; nucleotides outside the gene matches: 3. The CDR3 region is CASSVRGRASTDTQYF. CDR3 DNA: TGTGCCAGCAGCGTACGCGGGAGGGCTAGCACAGATACGCAGTATTTT.

The chain links TRBV6-2 or TRBV6-3 to TRBJ2-6; 12 bases agree with TRBD1. Germline CDR1 reads MNHEY; CDR2 reads SVGEGT. This CDR3 is 17 amino acids long. V trimming: 5 bases; J trimming: 0 bases; junction bases outside the gene matches: 2. The CDR3 nucleotides read TGTGCCAGCAGTGGGGACAGGGGGCTCTCTGGGGCCAACGTCCTGACTTTC. It yields the protein CASSGDRGLSGANVLTF.

The chain joins TRBV4-2 to TRBJ1-5; no firm D call. The CDR3 covers 15 residues. Per germline, CDR1 LGHNA and CDR2 YNFKEQ. The V gene lost 1 base and the J gene lost 0 bases, with 7 bases spanning the gap. The CDR3 sequence is CASSQVEYSNQPQHF. In nucleotides, the CDR3 is TGTGCCAGCAGCCAAGTCGAGTATAGCAATCAGCCCCAGCATTTT.

The V call is TRBV19, the J call TRBJ1-6; D uncertain. Looked up from germline, CDR1 is LNHDA and CDR2 is SQIVND (reference sequence). This CDR3 is 14 amino acids long. V gave up 2 bases and J gave up 7 bases, with 9 bases separating them. This CDR3 reads CASSISISNSPLHF. The CDR3, as DNA: TGTGCCAGTAGTATATCTATCTCCAATTCACCCCTCCACTTT. Using reference TRBV19 and TRBJ1-6 for the parts outside the CDR3, the full variable domain is DGGITQSPKYLFRKEGQNVTLSCEQNLNHDAMYWYRQDPGQGLRLIYYSQIVNDFQKGDIAEGYSVSREKKESFPLTVTSAQKNPTAFYLCASSISISNSPLHFGNGTRLTVT.

V and J are TRBV28 and TRBJ1-2; D is perhaps TRBD1 (6 bases). Trimming took off 6 bases at V and 4 bases at J, with 9 bases between the two ends. This CDR3 is 12 amino acids long. CDR1 and CDR2 from the germline V gene are MDHEN and SYDVKM. CDR3 nucleotides: TGTGCCAGCAGAGGGGGACCCTATGGCTACACCTTC. Translated: CASRGGPYGYTF.